The 14 T cell receptor beta chains given below trace back to one sample, sequenced in a study of neurological immune-mediated disorders. TCRdb re-called the 5' RACE reads through MiXCR, storing one row per CDR3 protein. The table records approximately 29,000 distinct CDR3 sequences, around 12% of them present only once. The sample taken for sequencing was PBMCs. These receptors were obtained from a man between 60 and 75 years old in good health.

In this sample, this clonotype turned up a few times. The rearrangement joins TRBV5-1 to TRBJ2-5; 7 bases map to TRBD2. This CDR3 contains 14 residues. J gave up 5 bases and V 4 bases, and 8 bases lay outside the gene matches. Germline V gene lookup returns CDR1 SGHRS and CDR2 YFSETQ. CDR3 amino acids: CASSTGDYRETQYF. In DNA, the CDR3 is TGCGCCAGCAGCACGGGGGACTATCGGGAGACCCAGTACTTC. Using reference TRBV5-1 and TRBJ2-5 for the parts outside the CDR3, the full variable domain is KAGVTQTPRYLIKTRGQQVTLSCSPISGHRSVSWYQQTPGQGLQFLFEYFSETQRNKGNFPGRFSGRQFSNSRSEMNVSTLELGDSALYLCASSTGDYRETQYFGPGTRLLVL.

This clonotype was observed many times. CDR3 sequence: CASRDRAGGANTGELFF. CDR3 nucleotides: TGCGCCAGCAGGGACAGAGCGGGAGGTGCGAACACCGGGGAGCTGTTTTTT. The chain joins TRBV4-3 to TRBJ2-2; 9 nucleotides line up with TRBD2. J gave up 0 bases and V 6 bases, and 8 bases lay outside the gene matches. Germline CDR1 and CDR2: LGHNA and YSLEER. The CDR3 runs to 17 residues.

This clonotype turned up a few times. The gene calls are TRBV11-2 and TRBJ1-1; D unresolved. The CDR3 covers 13 residues. Trimming pared 6 bases from V and 0 bases from J, leaving 8 bases between. Germline CDR1 is SGHAT and CDR2 is FQNNGV. The CDR3 protein is CASRQTMNTEAFF. The CDR3 bases are TGTGCCAGCAGGCAGACAATGAACACTGAAGCTTTCTTT. Together with reference TRBV11-2 and TRBJ1-1, the CDR3 gives the full variable domain: EAGVAQSPRYKIIEKRQSVAFWCNPISGHATLYWYQQILGQGPKLLIQFQNNGVVDDSQLPKDRFSAERLKGVDSTLKIQPAKLEDSAVYLCASRQTMNTEAFFGQGTRLTVV.

In this sample, this clonotype turned up many times. The rearrangement links TRBV9 to TRBJ2-2; 9 bases are shared with TRBD2. After removal of 0 bases from V and 4 bases from J, the junction contained 7 bases not matched to a gene. The CDR3 runs to 17 residues. Germline V gives CDR1 SGDLS, CDR2 YYNGEE. The CDR3 protein is CASSVAGGRAGTGELFF. For the CDR3, the DNA is TGTGCCAGCAGCGTAGCGGGCGGGAGGGCCGGCACCGGGGAGCTGTTTTTT.

The sample holds one count of this clonotype. The junction departs from germline at one end; a sequencing error may be responsible. The chain combines TRBV27 with TRBJ2-4; tentative D call: TRBD1 (6 bases). Germline CDR1 MNHEY, CDR2 SMNVEV (reference sequence). The CDR3 length is 17 residues. Written as DNA, the CDR3 is TGTGCCAGCAGTACTACCGGACAGTTTCTAGCCAAAAACATTAAGTACTTC. This codes for CASSTTGQFLAKNIKYF.

This clonotype showed up many times. The CDR3 DNA is TGTGCCAGCAGCCATTTAGCGGGGGGCAGCCAAGAGACCCAGTACTTC. This gives the protein CASSHLAGGSQETQYF. The rearrangement joins TRBV3-1 to TRBJ2-5; 10 bases are shared with TRBD2. Germline V gene sequence: CDR1 LGHDT, CDR2 YNNKEL (reference sequence). The CDR3 runs to 16 residues. The ends lost 3 bases at V and 1 base at J; junction bases unmatched: 5.

This clonotype was seen many times. The chain uses TRBV11-1 and TRBJ1-1; D remains ambiguous. Germline V gene sequence: CDR1 SGHAT, CDR2 FQDESV (reference sequence). Trimming shortened V by 2 bases and J by 7 bases, and 8 bases separated the two germline ends. The CDR3 sequence is 12 residues long. Here the CDR3 reads CASSLSRFEAFF. DNA of the CDR3: TGTGCCAGCAGCTTAAGTCGTTTTGAAGCTTTCTTT.

This clonotype occurred many times. The chain couples TRBV29-1 to TRBJ2-3; D is possibly TRBD2 (5 bases). Germline V gives CDR1 SQVTM, CDR2 ANQGSEA. This CDR3 comprises 13 residues. V lost 3 bases to trimming and J lost 4 bases, with 11 bases between them. The CDR3 DNA sequence: TGCAGCGTTGAGAGGGCTTGGGCAGATACGCAGTATTTT. Amino acid sequence: CSVERAWADTQYF.

This clonotype was observed a few times. Just one base apart from a much larger clone, this may be a read error. The rearrangement links TRBV7-9 to TRBJ2-1; D might be TRBD1 or TRBD2, each matching 5 bases. Trimming cost V 5 bases and J 6 bases, with 26 bases left between them. The CDR3 runs to 18 residues. Germline values: CDR1 SEHNR, CDR2 FQNEAQ (reference sequence). DNA of the CDR3: TGTGCCAGCAGCCCAGTGGTTTTTGGGTGGGGGATCCCCAATGAGCAGTTCTTC. Residues: CASSPVVFGWGIPNEQFF.

The gene calls are TRBV6-1 and TRBJ1-2; D possibly corresponds to TRBD1 (6 bases). The V gene's germline CDR1 is MNHNS and CDR2 SASEGT. Trimming stripped 7 bases from V and 7 bases from J, with 16 bases between. This CDR3 is 13 amino acids long. The CDR3 region is CASNKTGTSGYTF. In DNA, the CDR3 is TGTGCCAGCAATAAAACCGGGACATCTGGCTACACCTTC.

This clonotype was observed at least ten times. Mismatch with germline at one junction end may stem from a read error. This chain uses TRBV29-1 with TRBJ2-7; D is possibly TRBD1 (6 bases). CDR3 length: 12 residues. Germline values: CDR1 SQVTM, CDR2 ANQGSEA. CDR3 nucleotides: TGCAGCGTTGGTGGGACAAACTACGAGCAGTACTTT. Translation: CSVGGTNYEQYF.

At least ten counts were recorded for this clonotype. The V and J genes are TRBV4-3 and TRBJ2-1; TRBD2 aligns across 8 bases. CDR1 is LGHNA, CDR2 YSLEER, per germline. This CDR3 spans 15 amino acids. V trimming: 0 bases; J trimming: 7 bases; junction bases outside the gene matches: 5. CDR3: CASSQDGGRLNEQFF. The CDR3 DNA sequence: TGCGCCAGCAGCCAAGACGGCGGGAGGTTGAATGAGCAGTTCTTC.

At least ten counts were recorded for this clonotype. The chain is built from TRBV2 and TRBJ2-6; D tentatively reads TRBD1 or TRBD2 (5 bases each). This CDR3 comprises 15 residues. V lost 4 bases to trimming and J lost 2 bases, with 9 bases between them. Germline V CDR1 and CDR2: SNHLY, FYNNEI. The CDR3 reads CASSVGGTGANVLTF. In DNA, the CDR3 is TGTGCCAGCAGTGTTGGGGGAACTGGGGCCAACGTCCTGACTTTC.

This clonotype has a count of ten or more. This chain joins TRBV12-3 or TRBV12-4 and TRBJ1-1; D unclear. This CDR3 is built from 15 residues. The V gene lost 1 base and the J gene lost 4 bases, with 13 bases spanning the gap. In DNA form, the CDR3 reads TGTGCCAGCAGTTTAGGGCATGGCCGCGGCACTGAAGCTTTCTTT. Its protein is CASSLGHGRGTEAFF.